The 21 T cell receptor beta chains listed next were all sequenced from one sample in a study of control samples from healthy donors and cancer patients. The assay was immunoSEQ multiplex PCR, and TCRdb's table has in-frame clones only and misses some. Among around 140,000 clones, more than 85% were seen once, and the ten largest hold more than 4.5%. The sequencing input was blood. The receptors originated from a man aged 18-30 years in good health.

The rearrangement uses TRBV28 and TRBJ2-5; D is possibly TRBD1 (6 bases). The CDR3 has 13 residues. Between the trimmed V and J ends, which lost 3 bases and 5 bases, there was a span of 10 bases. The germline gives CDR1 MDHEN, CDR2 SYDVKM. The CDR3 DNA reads TGTGCCAGCAGTTTTGGGGGCTTGGAGACCCAGTACTTC. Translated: CASSFGGLETQYF.

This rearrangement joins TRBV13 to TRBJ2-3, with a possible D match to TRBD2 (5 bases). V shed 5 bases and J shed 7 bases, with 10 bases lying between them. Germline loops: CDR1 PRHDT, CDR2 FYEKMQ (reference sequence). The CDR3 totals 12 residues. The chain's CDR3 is CASSPDFYTQYF. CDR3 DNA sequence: TGTGCCAGCAGCCCGGACTTCTATACGCAGTATTTT.

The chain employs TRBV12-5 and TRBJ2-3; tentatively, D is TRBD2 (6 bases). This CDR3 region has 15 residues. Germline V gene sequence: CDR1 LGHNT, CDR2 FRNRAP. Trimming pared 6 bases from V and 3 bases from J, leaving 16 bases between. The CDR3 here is CASGSGSRRTDTQYF. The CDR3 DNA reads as TGTGCTAGTGGCTCCGGGAGCCGGAGAACAGATACGCAGTATTTT.

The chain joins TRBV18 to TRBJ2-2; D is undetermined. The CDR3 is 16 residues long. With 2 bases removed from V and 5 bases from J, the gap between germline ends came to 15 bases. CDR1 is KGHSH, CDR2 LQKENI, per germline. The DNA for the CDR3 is TGTGCCAGCTCACCAGGACGGATCGGTGAGACCGGGGAGCTGTTTTTT. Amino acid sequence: CASSPGRIGETGELFF.

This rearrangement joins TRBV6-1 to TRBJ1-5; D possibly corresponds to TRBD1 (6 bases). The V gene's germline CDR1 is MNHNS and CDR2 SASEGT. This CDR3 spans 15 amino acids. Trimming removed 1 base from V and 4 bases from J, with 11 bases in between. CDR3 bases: TGTGCCAGCAGTGAAGACAGGGACTCTAATCAGCCCCAGCATTTT. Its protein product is CASSEDRDSNQPQHF.

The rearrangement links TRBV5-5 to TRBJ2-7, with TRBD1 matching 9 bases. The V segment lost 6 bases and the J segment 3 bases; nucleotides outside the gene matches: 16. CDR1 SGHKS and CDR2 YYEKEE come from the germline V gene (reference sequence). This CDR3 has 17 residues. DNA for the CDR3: TGTGCCAGCACTCCTACCGCCTCGGGGACAGGGTACTACGAGCAGTACTTC. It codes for CASTPTASGTGYYEQYF.

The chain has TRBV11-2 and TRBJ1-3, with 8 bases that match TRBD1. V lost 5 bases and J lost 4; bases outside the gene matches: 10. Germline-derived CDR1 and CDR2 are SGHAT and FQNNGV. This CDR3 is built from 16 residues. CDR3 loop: CASSPGQGGWGNTIYF. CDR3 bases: TGTGCCAGCAGCCCAGGACAGGGCGGTTGGGGAAACACCATATATTTT.

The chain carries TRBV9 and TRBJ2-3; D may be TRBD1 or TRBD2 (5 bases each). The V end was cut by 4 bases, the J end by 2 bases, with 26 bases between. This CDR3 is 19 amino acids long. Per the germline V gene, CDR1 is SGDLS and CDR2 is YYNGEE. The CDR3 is CASSNSGGVLGRHTDTQYF. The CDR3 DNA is TGTGCCAGCAGCAACTCTGGGGGAGTGTTGGGACGCCACACAGATACGCAGTATTTT.

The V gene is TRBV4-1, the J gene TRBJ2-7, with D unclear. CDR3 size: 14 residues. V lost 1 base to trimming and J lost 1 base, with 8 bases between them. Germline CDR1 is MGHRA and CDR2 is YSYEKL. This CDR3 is CASSQGDFSYEQYF. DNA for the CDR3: TGCGCCAGCAGCCAAGGGGATTTTTCCTACGAGCAGTACTTC.

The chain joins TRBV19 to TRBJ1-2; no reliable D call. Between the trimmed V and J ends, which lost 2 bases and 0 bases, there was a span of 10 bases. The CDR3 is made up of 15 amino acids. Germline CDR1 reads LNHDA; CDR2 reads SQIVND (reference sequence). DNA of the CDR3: TGTGCCAGTAGTATATTTAAAGGGCCTAACTATGGCTACACCTTC. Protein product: CASSIFKGPNYGYTF.

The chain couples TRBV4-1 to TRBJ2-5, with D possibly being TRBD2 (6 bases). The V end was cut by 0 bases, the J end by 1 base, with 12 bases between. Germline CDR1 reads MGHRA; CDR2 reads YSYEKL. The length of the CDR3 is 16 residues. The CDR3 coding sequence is TGCGCCAGCAGCCAAGATCCTGCGCGGGGCCAAGAGACCCAGTACTTC. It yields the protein CASSQDPARGQETQYF.

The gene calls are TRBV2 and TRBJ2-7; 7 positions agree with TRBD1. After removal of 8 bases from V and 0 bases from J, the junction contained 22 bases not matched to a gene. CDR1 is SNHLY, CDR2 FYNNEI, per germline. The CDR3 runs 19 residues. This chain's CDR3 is CASSEPNRGRGGASYEQYF. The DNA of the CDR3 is TGTGCCAGCTCAGAGCCGAACCGAGGGCGAGGGGGCGCCTCCTACGAGCAGTACTTC.

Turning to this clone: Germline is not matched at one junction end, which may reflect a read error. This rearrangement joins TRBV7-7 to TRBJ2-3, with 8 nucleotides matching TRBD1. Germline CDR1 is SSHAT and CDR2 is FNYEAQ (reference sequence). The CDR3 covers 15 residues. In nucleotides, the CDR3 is TGTGCTAGCAGCTTCAGGGGGCAGAGCACAGATACGCAGTATTTT. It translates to CASSFRGQSTDTQYF. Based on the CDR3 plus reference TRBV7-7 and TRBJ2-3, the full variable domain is GAGVSQSPRYKVTKRGQDVTLRCDPISSHATLYWYQQALGQGPEFLTYFNYEAQPDKSGLPSDRFSAERPEGSISTLTIQRTEQRDSAMYRCASSFRGQSTDTQYFGPGTRLTVL.

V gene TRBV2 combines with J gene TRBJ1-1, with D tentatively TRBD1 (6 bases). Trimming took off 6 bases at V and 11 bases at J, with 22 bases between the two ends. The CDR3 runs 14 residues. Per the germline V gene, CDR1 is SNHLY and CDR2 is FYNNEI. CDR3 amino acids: CASRAVQGAGRAFF. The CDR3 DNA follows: TGTGCCAGCAGGGCGGTACAGGGTGCCGGTAGGGCTTTCTTT. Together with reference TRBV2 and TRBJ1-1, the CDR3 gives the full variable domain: EPEVTQTPSHQVTQMGQEVILRCVPISNHLYFYWYRQILGQKVEFLVSFYNNEISEKSEIFDDQFSVERPDGSNFTLKIRSTKLEDSAMYFCASRAVQGAGRAFFGQGTRLTVV.

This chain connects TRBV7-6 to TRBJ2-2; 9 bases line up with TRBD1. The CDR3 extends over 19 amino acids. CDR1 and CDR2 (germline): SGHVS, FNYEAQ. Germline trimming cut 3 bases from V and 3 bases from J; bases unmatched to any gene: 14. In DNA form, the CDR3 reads TGTGCCAGCAGCTTCGGCGGGGACAGGGTATATTTGCACACCGGGGAGCTGTTTTTT. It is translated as CASSFGGDRVYLHTGELFF.

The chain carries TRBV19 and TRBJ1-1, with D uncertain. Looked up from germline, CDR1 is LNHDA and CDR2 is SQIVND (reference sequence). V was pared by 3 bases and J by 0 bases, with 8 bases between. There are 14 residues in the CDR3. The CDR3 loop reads CASSIEGLNTEAFF. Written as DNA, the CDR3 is TGTGCCAGTAGTATCGAGGGTTTGAACACTGAAGCTTTCTTT. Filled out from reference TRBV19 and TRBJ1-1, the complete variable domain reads DGGITQSPKYLFRKEGQNVTLSCEQNLNHDAMYWYRQDPGQGLRLIYYSQIVNDFQKGDIAEGYSVSREKKESFPLTVTSAQKNPTAFYLCASSIEGLNTEAFFGQGTRLTVV.

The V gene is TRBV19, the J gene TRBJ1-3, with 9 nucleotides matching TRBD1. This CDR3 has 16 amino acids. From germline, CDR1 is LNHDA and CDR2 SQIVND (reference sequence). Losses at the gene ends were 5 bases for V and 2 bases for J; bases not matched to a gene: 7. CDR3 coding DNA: TGTGCCAGTAGTCTATTGGACAGGGGACCTGGAAACACCATATATTTT. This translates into CASSLLDRGPGNTIYF.

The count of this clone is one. CDR3 protein: CASSQEEGQVYGYTF. CDR3 in DNA: TGTGCCAGCAGCCAAGAGGAGGGGCAGGTCTATGGCTACACCTTC. The chain combines TRBV4-2 with TRBJ1-2, with D possibly TRBD1 on 5 matching bases. CDR1 and CDR2 from the germline V gene are LGHNA and YNFKEQ. V was pared by 0 bases and J by 4 bases, with 12 bases between. The CDR3 extends over 15 amino acids.

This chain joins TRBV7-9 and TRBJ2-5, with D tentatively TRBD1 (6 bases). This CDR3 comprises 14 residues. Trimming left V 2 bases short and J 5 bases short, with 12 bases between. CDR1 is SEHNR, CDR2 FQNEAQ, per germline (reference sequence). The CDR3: CASSLRSGAETQYF. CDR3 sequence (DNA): TGTGCCAGCAGCTTACGGTCAGGGGCTGAGACCCAGTACTTC.

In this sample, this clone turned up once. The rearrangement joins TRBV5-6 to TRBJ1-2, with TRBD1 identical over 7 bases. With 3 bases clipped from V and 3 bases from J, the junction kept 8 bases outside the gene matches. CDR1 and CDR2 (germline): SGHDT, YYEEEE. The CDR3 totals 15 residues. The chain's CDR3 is CASSYTSGTDYGYTF. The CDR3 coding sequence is TGTGCCAGCAGCTACACGTCCGGGACAGACTATGGCTACACCTTC. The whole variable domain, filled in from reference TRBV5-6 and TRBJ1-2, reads DAGVTQSPTHLIKTRGQQVTLRCSPKSGHDTVSWYQQALGQGPQFIFQYYEEEERQRGNFPDRFSGHQFPNYSSELNVNALLLGDSALYLCASSYTSGTDYGYTFGSGTRLTVV.

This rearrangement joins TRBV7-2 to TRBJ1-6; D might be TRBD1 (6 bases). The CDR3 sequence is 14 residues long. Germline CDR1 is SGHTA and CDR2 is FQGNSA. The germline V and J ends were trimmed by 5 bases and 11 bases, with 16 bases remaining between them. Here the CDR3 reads CASSPARQVAPLHF. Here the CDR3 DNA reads TGTGCCAGCAGCCCCGCCCGACAGGTGGCACCCCTCCACTTT.